The entry below gives a single T cell receptor beta chain sequence along with its context. This sample is part of a study of CD8+CD57+ T cells in acquired aplastic anemia. The overall study: Isolated CD4+ and CD8+ cells, once sorted, yielded DNA averaging roughly 3.4 ug.

Using genomic DNA as the template, TCR beta VDJ and CDR3 profiling was carried out. TCRdb reanalysed the reads using MiXCR and keeps one entry per CDR3 protein. The sample shows about 190,000 distinct CDR3 sequences, over 60% of them seen only once. Germline V gene sequence: CDR1 SNHLY, CDR2 FYNNEI. This CDR3 is 15 amino acids long. V gave up 4 bases and J gave up 2 bases; unmatched junction bases: 4. The chain links TRBV2 to TRBJ2-2, with 7 bases fitting TRBD1. The sample consisted of sorted CD4+, CD8+, or CD8+CD57+ T cells (not recorded which) from PBMCs. The receptor comes from a human donor with severe aplastic anemia or a healthy control (not recorded which). Written as DNA, the CDR3 is TGTGCCAGCAGTGTCGCAGGGGGTAACACCGGGGAGCTGTTTTTT. It translates to CASSVAGGNTGELFF.